The source of this T cell receptor beta chain is a study of blood T cell repertoires in COVID-19 (dated by TCRdb to about 2020). With regard to the full study: Samples covering the acute and convalescent phases of COVID-19 were provided by collaborators in the United States, Italy and Spain. The dataset comprised deeply sampled blood TCRbeta repertoires from subjects exposed to, actively infected with, or recovered from COVID-19. The prospective study material was composed of cDNA or gDNA derived from T cells, B-cell-depleted T cells, or PBMCs. Samples came from the ongoing ImmuneRACE study (first 160 participants) plus 1,254 subjects from 6 global collaborators. A freely available public database, intended as a resource for researchers studying the immune response to SARS-CoV-2, is where the repertoires were released. Where available, HLA class I and class II types were taken from metadata supplied by the sample provider and were not determined by assay-based typing. Sample metadata almost always included a de-identified subject ID, COVID-19 status, age in years and sex. Findings and caveats that apply to the study as a whole: Clinical and demographic metadata were provided uncurated, with the amount varying by source and participant.

TCRbeta CDR3 regions were amplified from genomic DNA by means of the immunoSEQ Assay, a bias-controlled multiplex PCR. Under the source paper's analysis protocol: Within the assay, amplification of reference gene primers was used to estimate how many nucleated cells each sample contained. Sequence reads were collapsed and filtered to measure the absolute abundance of every unique TCRbeta CDR3 rearrangement. For each sample, productive Simpson clonality was calculated by taking the square root of Simpson's diversity index across productive rearrangements. TCRdb holds this immuneACCESS table with in-frame rearrangements only. Some clones are missing; in checked studies, unresolved V genes explain under half, and the rest has no known cause. That table is the source of V, J and clone size, and D and trimming were worked out from the DNA. The sample has around 280,000 clones on record, 90% of them singletons. Of the sample, about 1.7% falls within the top ten clones.

Participants in the prospective study were enrolled through a virtual design, were aged 18 to 89 years, and lived in 24 United States geographic areas. Cohort assignment in the prospective study relied on participant-reported clinical history from a screening survey and a study questionnaire. Each participant in the prospective study had whole blood, serum and a nasopharyngeal or oropharyngeal swab collected by mobile phlebotomists. Participants in the prospective study had the option to provide additional blood draws and questionnaires over a roughly 2-month period. Blood samples from the prospective study were shipped frozen or at room temperature prior to DNA extraction. CDR1 and CDR2 are drawn from the germline V gene: MNHEY, SVGAGI. The CDR3 contains 15 residues, cysteine and phenylalanine counted. The only DNA kept is the CDR3, 45 bases in frame from the first base. Germline trimming: 0 bases from V, 8 bases from J; junction bases outside gene matches: 9.

As for this clone: There is no known antigen for this receptor. No base qualities exist here, and no much larger clone lies one base off it.

Recombination connected TRBV6-5 to TRBJ1-1; TRBD1 fits 7 bases in the junction. This receptor was taken from a woman between 18 and 29 years old with acute COVID-19. The material sequenced was PBMCs or T cells enriched from blood (not recorded which). In nucleotides, the sequence is TGTGCCAGCAGTTACTCTAGACAGGGTGGGGGGGAAGCTTTCTTT. It specifies CASSYSRQGGGEAFF.